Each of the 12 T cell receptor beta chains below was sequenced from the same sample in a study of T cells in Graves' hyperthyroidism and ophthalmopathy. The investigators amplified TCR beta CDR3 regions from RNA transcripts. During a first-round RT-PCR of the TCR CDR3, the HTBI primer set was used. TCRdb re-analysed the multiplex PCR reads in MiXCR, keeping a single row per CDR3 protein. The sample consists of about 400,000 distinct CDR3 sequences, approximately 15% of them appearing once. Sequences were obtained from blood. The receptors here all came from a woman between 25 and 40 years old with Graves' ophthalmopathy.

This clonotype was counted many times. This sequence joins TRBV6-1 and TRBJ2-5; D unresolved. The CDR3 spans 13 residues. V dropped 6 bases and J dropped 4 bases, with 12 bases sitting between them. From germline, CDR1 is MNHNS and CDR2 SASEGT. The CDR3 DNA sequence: TGTGCCAGCAGCCCCACTGGAGTAGAGACCCAGTACTTC. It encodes CASSPTGVETQYF.

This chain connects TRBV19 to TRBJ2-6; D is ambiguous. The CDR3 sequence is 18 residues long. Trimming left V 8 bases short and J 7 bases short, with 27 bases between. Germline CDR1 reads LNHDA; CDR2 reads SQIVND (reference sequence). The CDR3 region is CASADVGLHARRANVLTF. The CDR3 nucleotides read TGTGCCAGTGCCGACGTTGGGCTCCACGCCCGTCGAGCCAACGTCCTGACTTTC.

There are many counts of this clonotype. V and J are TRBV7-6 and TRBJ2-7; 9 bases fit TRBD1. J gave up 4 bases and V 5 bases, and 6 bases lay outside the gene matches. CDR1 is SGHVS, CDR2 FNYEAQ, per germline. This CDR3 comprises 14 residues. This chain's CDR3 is CASSPTGGGYEQYF. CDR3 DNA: TGTGCCAGCAGCCCCACAGGGGGCGGATACGAGCAGTACTTC.

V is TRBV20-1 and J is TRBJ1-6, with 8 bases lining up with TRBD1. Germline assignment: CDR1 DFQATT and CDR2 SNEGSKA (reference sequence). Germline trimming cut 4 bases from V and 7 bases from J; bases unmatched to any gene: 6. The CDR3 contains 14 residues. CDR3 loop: CSAMTNRGNSPLHF. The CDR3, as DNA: TGCAGTGCTATGACAAACAGGGGGAATTCACCCCTCCACTTT.

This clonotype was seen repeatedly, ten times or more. The CDR3 loop reads CASSSGPGYTF. DNA for the CDR3: TGTGCCAGCAGTTCGGGACCTGGCTACACCTTC. The gene calls are TRBV12-3 or TRBV12-4 and TRBJ1-2; the D gene is possibly TRBD1 (5 bases). Trimming took off 4 bases at V and 7 bases at J, with 7 bases between the two ends. The CDR3 length is 11 residues.

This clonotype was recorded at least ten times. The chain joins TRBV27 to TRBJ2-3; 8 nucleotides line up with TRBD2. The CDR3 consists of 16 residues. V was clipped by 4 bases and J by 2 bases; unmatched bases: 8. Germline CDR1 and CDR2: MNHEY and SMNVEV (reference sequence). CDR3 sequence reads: CASSSLAGRITDTQYF. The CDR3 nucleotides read TGTGCCAGCAGTTCTTTAGCGGGGAGGATCACAGATACGCAGTATTTT.

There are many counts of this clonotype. The chain's CDR3 is CASSLQGPNEQFF. CDR3 coding DNA: TGTGCCAGTAGCCTACAGGGACCCAATGAGCAGTTCTTC. This chain uses TRBV19 with TRBJ2-1; tentatively, D is TRBD1 (6 bases). Trimming cost V 6 bases and J 6 bases, with 12 bases left between them. Germline values: CDR1 LNHDA, CDR2 SQIVND (reference sequence). This CDR3 region has 13 residues.

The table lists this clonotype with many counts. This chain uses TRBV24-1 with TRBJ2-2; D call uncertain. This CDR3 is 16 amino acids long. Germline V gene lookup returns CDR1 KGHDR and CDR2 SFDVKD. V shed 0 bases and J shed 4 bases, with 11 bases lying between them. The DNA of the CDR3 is TGTGCCACCAGTGATTTGGACACAGCCTCCACCGGGGAGCTGTTTTTT. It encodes CATSDLDTASTGELFF.

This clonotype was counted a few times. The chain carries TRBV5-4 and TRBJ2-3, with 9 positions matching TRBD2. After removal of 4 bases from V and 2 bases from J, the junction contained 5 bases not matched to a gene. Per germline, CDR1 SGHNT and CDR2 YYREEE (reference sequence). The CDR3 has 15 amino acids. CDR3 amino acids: CASSGGGEHTDTQYF. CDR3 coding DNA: TGTGCCAGCAGCGGCGGGGGGGAACACACAGATACGCAGTATTTT.

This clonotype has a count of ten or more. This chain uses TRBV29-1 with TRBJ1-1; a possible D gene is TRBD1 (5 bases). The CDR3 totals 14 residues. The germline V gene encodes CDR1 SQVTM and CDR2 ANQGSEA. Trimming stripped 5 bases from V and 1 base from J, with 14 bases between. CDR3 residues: CSVSGRNGNTEAFF. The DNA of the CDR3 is TGCAGCGTTTCGGGGCGAAACGGGAACACTGAAGCTTTCTTT.

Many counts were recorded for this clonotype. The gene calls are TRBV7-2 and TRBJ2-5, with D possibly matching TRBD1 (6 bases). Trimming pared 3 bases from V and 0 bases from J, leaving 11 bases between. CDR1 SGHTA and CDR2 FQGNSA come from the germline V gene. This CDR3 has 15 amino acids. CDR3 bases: TGTGCCAGCAGCTTTCCTAGGGGGTACCAAGAGACCCAGTACTTC. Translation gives CASSFPRGYQETQYF. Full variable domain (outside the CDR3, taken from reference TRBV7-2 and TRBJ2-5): GAGVSQSPSNKVTEKGKDVELRCDPISGHTALYWYRQSLGQGLEFLIYFQGNSAPDKSGLPSDRFSAERTGGSVSTLTIQRTQQEDSAVYLCASSFPRGYQETQYFGPGTRLLVL.

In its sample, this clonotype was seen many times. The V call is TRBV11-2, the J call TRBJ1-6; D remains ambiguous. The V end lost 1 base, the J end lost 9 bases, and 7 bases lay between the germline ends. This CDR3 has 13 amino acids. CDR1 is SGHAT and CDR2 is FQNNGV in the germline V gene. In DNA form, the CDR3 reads TGTGCCAGCAGCTTAGCCTTTTTTTCACCCCTCCACTTT. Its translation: CASSLAFFSPLHF.